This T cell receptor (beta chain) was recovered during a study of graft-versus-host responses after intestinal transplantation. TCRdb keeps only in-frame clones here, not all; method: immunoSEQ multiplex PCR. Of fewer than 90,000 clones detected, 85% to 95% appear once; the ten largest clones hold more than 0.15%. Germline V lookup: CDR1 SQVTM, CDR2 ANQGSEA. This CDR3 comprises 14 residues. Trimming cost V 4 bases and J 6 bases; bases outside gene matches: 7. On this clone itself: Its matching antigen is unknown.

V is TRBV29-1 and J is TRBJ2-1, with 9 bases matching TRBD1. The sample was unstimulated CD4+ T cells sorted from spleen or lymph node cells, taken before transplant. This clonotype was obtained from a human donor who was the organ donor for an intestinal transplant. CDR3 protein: CSVGVGTGINEQFF. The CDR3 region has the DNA TGCAGCGTTGGGGTCGGGACAGGGATCAATGAGCAGTTCTTC.